This T cell receptor (beta chain) was sequenced for a study of T cell responses to AZD1222 COVID-19 vaccine. Comment on this clone: Its antigen is currently unknown.

The V end was cut by 6 bases, the J end by 2 bases, with 13 bases between. Germline V gives CDR1 MGHRA, CDR2 YSYEKL. The CDR3 has 15 amino acids. Study-level points and caveats: Baseline serostatus was positive in only a handful of AZD1222 recipients. Only after the peak T cell response were repertoires sampled. Clonal diversity was possibly underestimated, and the donors were mostly white British, with more females.

The assay was immunoSEQ multiplex PCR, and TCRdb's table has in-frame clones only and misses some. The top ten hold about 9.4% of the sample, which has around 89,000 clones, around 84% seen once. This sequence joins TRBV4-1 and TRBJ2-2, with D possibly matching TRBD2 (6 bases). The source was peripheral blood, collected on day 0 of AZD1222 vaccination. This sequence originates from an adult in good health. The CDR3 reads CASSLWGENTGELFF. As DNA, the CDR3 is TGCGCCAGCAGTCTTTGGGGGGAAAACACCGGGGAGCTGTTTTTT.